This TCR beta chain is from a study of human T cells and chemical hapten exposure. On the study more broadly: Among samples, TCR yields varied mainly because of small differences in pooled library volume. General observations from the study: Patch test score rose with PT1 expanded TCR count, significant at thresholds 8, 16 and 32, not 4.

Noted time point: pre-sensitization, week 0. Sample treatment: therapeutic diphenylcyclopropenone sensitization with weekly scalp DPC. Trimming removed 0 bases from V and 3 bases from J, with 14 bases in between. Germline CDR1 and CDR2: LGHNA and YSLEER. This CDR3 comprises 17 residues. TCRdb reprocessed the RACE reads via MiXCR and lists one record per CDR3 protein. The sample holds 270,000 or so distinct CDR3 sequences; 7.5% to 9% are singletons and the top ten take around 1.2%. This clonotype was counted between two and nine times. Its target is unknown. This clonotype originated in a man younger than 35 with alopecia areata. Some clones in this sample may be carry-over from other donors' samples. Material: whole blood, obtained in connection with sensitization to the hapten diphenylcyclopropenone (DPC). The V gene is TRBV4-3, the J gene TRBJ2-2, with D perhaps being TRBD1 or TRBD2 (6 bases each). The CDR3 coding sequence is TGCGCCAGCAGCCAAGAGTTTCGGGGGCTGGACACCGGGGAGCTGTTTTTT. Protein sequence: CASSQEFRGLDTGELFF.